This TCR beta chain was sequenced for a study of T-cell memory formation after mild COVID-19. Trimming pared 4 bases from V and 3 bases from J, leaving 14 bases between. CDR3 length: 15 residues. Germline V gene lookup returns CDR1 SGHRS and CDR2 YFSETQ. TCRdb ran MiXCR on the 5' RACE reads and lists one entry per CDR3 protein. The data show around 250,000 distinct CDR3 sequences, over 15% seen once. The sample holds a few counts of this clonotype. The TCR sequence derives from a man between 18 and 35 years old who had mild COVID-19 (a few samples of this study predate the infection). Cell type and time point are not known. This chain links TRBV5-1 with TRBJ1-5; the D is unclear. Sample: PBMCs or a T cell subset sorted from them (not recorded which). The CDR3 coding sequence is TGCGCCAGCAGCCCTGGGCCGCAGGACAATCAGCCCCAGCATTTT. Protein: CASSPGPQDNQPQHF.